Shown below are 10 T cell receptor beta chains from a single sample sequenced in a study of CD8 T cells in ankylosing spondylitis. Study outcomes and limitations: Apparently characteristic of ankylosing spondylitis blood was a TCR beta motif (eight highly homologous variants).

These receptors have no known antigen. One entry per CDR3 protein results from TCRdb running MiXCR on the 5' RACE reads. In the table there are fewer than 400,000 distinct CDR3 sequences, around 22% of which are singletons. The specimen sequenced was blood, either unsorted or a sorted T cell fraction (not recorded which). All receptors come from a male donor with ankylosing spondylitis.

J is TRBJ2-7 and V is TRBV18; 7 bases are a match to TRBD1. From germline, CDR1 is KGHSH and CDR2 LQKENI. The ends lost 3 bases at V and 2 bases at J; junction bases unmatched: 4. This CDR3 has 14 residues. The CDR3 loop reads CASSPGTDPYEQYF. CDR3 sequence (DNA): TGTGCCAGCTCACCGGGGACAGATCCCTACGAGCAGTACTTC. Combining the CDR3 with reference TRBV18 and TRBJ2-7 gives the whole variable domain NAGVMQNPRHLVRRRGQEARLRCSPMKGHSHVYWYRQLPEEGLKFMVYLQKENIIDESGMPKERFSAEFPKEGPSILRIQQVVRGDSAAYFCASSPGTDPYEQYFGPGTRLTVT.

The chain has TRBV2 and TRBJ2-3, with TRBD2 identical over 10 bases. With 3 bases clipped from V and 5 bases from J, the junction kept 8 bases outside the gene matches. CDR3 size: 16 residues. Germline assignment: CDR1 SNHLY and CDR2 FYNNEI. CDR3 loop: CASSDGLAGAGDTQYF. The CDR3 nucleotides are TGTGCCAGCAGTGATGGTCTAGCGGGAGCGGGAGATACGCAGTATTTT.

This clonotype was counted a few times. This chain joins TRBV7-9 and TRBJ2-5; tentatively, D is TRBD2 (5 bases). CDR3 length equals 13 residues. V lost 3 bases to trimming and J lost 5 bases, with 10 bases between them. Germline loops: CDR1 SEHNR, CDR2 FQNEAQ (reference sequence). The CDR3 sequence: CASSFGVWETQYF. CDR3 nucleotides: TGTGCCAGCAGCTTCGGGGTATGGGAGACCCAGTACTTC.

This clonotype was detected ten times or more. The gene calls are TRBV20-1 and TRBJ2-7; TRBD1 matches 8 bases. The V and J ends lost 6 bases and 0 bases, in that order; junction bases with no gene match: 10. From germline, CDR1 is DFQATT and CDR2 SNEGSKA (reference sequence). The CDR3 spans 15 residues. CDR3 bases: TGCAGTGCAAGACGACAGGGGCCTAGCTCCTACGAGCAGTACTTC. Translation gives CSARRQGPSSYEQYF.

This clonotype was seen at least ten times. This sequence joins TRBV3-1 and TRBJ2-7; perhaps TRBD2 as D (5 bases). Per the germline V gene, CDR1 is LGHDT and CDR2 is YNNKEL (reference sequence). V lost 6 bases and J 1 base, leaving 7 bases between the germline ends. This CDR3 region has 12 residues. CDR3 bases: TGTGCCAGCAGTCGGGATTCCTACGAGCAGTACTTC. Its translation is CASSRDSYEQYF.

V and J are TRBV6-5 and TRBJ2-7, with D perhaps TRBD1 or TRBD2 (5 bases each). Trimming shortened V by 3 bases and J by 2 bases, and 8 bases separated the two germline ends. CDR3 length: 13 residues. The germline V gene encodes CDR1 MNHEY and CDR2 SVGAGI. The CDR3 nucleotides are TGTGCCAGCAGTTATGGGGACCCCTACGAGCAGTACTTC. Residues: CASSYGDPYEQYF.

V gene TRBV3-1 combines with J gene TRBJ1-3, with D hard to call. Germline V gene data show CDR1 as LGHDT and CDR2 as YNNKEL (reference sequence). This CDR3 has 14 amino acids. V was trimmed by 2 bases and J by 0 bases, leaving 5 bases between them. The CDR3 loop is CASSQTASGNTIYF. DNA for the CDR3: TGTGCCAGCAGCCAAACAGCCTCTGGAAACACCATATATTTT.

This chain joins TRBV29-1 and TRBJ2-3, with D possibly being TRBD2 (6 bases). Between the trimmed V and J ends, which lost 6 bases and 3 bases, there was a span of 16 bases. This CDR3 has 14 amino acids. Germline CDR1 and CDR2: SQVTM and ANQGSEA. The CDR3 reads CSVGGAGTTDTQYF. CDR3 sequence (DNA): TGCAGCGTGGGCGGGGCGGGAACGACAGATACGCAGTATTTT.

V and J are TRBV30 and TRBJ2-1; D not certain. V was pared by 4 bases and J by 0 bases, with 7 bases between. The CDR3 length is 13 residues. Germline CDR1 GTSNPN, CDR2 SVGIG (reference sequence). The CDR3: CAWNRVSYNEQFF. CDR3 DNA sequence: TGTGCCTGGAATCGAGTCTCCTACAATGAGCAGTTCTTC.

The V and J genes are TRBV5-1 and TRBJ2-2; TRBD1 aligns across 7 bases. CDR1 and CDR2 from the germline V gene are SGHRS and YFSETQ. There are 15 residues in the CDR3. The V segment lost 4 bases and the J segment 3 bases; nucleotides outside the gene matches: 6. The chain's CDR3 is CASSLGQVYTGELFF. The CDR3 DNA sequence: TGCGCCAGCAGCCTCGGACAGGTGTACACCGGGGAGCTGTTTTTT.